This note documents a single T cell receptor beta chain sequence. It lacks a known antigen. Per-nucleotide qualities are absent, and no much larger clonotype sits a single base away. At the junction V is shortened by 5 bases and J by 4 bases, with 19 bases in between. From a lookup of the germline V gene, CDR1 and CDR2 are MNHEY and SVGAGI. Including cysteine and phenylalanine, the CDR3 has 16 amino acids. The DNA shown is the 48-base CDR3, in frame from base 1. The library was built by means of RT-PCR. Sequencing used a NextSeq 550. TCRdb's own reprocessing of the public reads used fastp at Q25 and MiXCR and kept productive beta chains. Every CDR3 protein is listed once, alongside the most common genes and DNA of its rows. The sample records about 150,000 distinct CDR3 sequences, approximately 24% of which are singletons. Around 26% of the sample is in the top ten clones. This record belongs to a study of patients and donors after allogeneic stem cell transplantation (dated by TCRdb to 2019 to 2021).

The chain couples TRBV6-5 to TRBJ2-3, and perhaps TRBD1 as D gene, on 6 matching bases. The receptor comes from a human donor who was either an allogeneic HSCT recipient or a stem cell or donor lymphocyte infusion donor (not recorded which). It is not recorded whose cells these are; they may come from a transplant donor. Input material: blood, either unsorted or a sorted T cell fraction (not recorded which). The bases are TGTGCCAGCAGTACCCAGTGGGGGCGCAGTCCAGATACGCAGTATTTT. The resulting protein is CASSTQWGRSPDTQYF.